The next 10 T cell receptor beta chains were all read from a single sample in a study of control samples from healthy donors and cancer patients. Assay used: immunoSEQ multiplex PCR; TCRdb lists only in-frame clones, some missing. The sample contains over 200,000 clones, approximately 80% of which appear only once. Sequencing was performed on PBMCs. All receptors derive from an older woman with lung cancer.

The chain carries TRBV5-1 and TRBJ2-7; 9 bases are shared with TRBD1. The junction had 6 bases not matched to a gene; V was cut back by 0 bases and J by 5 bases. The CDR3 is 15 residues long. The V gene's germline CDR1 is SGHRS and CDR2 YFSETQ. The CDR3 reads CASSLAPQGANEQYF. The CDR3 DNA sequence: TGCGCCAGCAGCTTGGCCCCACAGGGGGCGAACGAGCAGTACTTC.

This clone turned up a few times. This chain connects TRBV2 to TRBJ2-5; D gene ambiguous. Per germline, CDR1 SNHLY and CDR2 FYNNEI. Trimming took 3 bases from V and 3 from J, leaving 2 bases between them. The CDR3 runs 11 residues. The CDR3 region has the DNA TGTGCCAGCAGTGAGGAAGAGACCCAGTACTTC. Its translation: CASSEEETQYF.

The CDR3 DNA reads TGTGCCAGCAGTCGGGAGATGAATCAGCCCCAGCATTTT. This encodes CASSREMNQPQHF. This rearrangement joins TRBV2 to TRBJ1-5; the D is unclear. The CDR3 length is 13 residues. Germline CDR1 and CDR2: SNHLY and FYNNEI. V shed 5 bases and J shed 4 bases, with 9 bases lying between them. Using reference TRBV2 and TRBJ1-5 for the parts outside the CDR3, the full variable domain is EPEVTQTPSHQVTQMGQEVILRCVPISNHLYFYWYRQILGQKVEFLVSFYNNEISEKSEIFDDQFSVERPDGSNFTLKIRSTKLEDSAMYFCASSREMNQPQHFGDGTRLSIL.

This clone was seen only a few times. V is TRBV28 and J is TRBJ1-2, with D hard to call. Trimming removed 2 bases at V and 2 bases at J, with 6 bases between. This CDR3 is built from 13 residues. The V gene's germline CDR1 is MDHEN and CDR2 SYDVKM. The CDR3 nucleotides read TGTGCCAGCAGTTTAAGGCCAAACTATGGCTACACCTTC. Translating gives CASSLRPNYGYTF.

The chain links TRBV7-2 to TRBJ2-3; tentative D call: TRBD2 (5 bases). This CDR3 comprises 16 residues. The germline V gene encodes CDR1 SGHTA and CDR2 FQGNSA. V was cut by 6 bases and J by 0 bases, with 16 bases left in between. CDR3 in DNA: TGTGCCAGCAGTCGGCAGGCCCTAGCTAGCACAGATACGCAGTATTTT. It yields the protein CASSRQALASTDTQYF. The variable domain in full, completed from reference TRBV7-2 and TRBJ2-3, reads GAGVSQSPSNKVTEKGKDVELRCDPISGHTALYWYRQSLGQGLEFLIYFQGNSAPDKSGLPSDRFSAERTGGSVSTLTIQRTQQEDSAVYLCASSRQALASTDTQYFGPGTRLTVL.

This chain connects TRBV27 to TRBJ1-1, with 7 positions matching TRBD1. Germline loops: CDR1 MNHEY, CDR2 SMNVEV (reference sequence). Trimming at V came to 5 bases and at J to 6 bases, leaving 6 bases not matched to a gene. This CDR3 is 13 amino acids long. CDR3 sequence: CASSTRQGAEAFF. The CDR3 nucleotides read TGTGCCAGCAGTACAAGACAGGGTGCTGAAGCTTTCTTT.

The chain joins TRBV5-1 to TRBJ2-5, with D perhaps matching TRBD1 (6 bases). The CDR3 length is 14 residues. Per the germline V gene, CDR1 is SGHRS and CDR2 is YFSETQ. Trimming removed 3 bases from V and 2 bases from J, with 11 bases in between. The CDR3 sequence: CASSSGQSQETQYF. Written as DNA, the CDR3 is TGCGCCAGCAGCTCCGGACAGTCACAAGAGACCCAGTACTTC.

The rearrangement links TRBV5-1 to TRBJ1-2; D may be TRBD1 (5 bases). CDR1 is SGHRS, CDR2 YFSETQ, per germline. The CDR3 has 16 amino acids. The ends were cut back, 5 bases at V and 2 bases at J, with 19 bases in the middle. The CDR3 nucleotides are TGCGCCAGCAGGCGGGACGGATGGTCGGTAAACTATGGCTACACCTTC. Protein product: CASRRDGWSVNYGYTF.

The table lists this clone with a count of one. This chain uses TRBV3-1 (or the pseudogene TRBV3-2) with TRBJ2-4; no definite D call. Germline assignment: CDR1 LGHDT and CDR2 YNNKEL (reference sequence). CDR3 length: 13 amino acids. V gave up 4 bases and J gave up 14 bases, with 18 bases separating them. The CDR3 bases are TGTGCCAGCAGCCCTCACGGCCCGGGCCAAAAGTACTTC. Its translation: CASSPHGPGQKYF.

This chain connects TRBV7-2 to TRBJ2-3; no definite D call. Deletions cut 6 bases from V and 5 bases from J, with 9 bases between. The CDR3 has 12 amino acids. From germline, CDR1 is SGHTA and CDR2 FQGNSA. The CDR3, as DNA: TGTGCCAGCAGTTACCACAGAGATACGCAGTATTTT. Protein sequence: CASSYHRDTQYF.